The present entry profiles one T cell receptor (beta chain) with its context. Its antigen is as yet unknown. Trimming took 4 bases from V and 4 from J; bases not matched to a gene: 8. The CDR3 covers 14 residues. The germline V gene has CDR1 SGHRS and CDR2 YFSETQ. This record belongs to a study of cytomegalovirus exposure and HLA in healthy donors. Study-wide results and limits: High specificity and sensitivity for cytomegalovirus status were reported for the classifier.

In the PCR, 60 Vbeta and 13 Jbeta primers were used. Sequencing was performed with immunoSEQ multiplex PCR; in TCRdb, only in-frame clones are kept and a portion is missing. The data contain some 150,000 clones, 75% to 90% of them singletons. The source of this sequence is a man aged 25-45 years in good health and CMV-seronegative. Source material: PBMCs. The rearrangement uses TRBV5-1 and TRBJ2-7; TRBD1 matches at 7 bases. The CDR3 reads CASSPRQGSYEQYF. The CDR3 DNA sequence: TGCGCCAGCAGCCCTCGACAGGGTTCTTACGAGCAGTACTTC.